The 21 T cell receptor beta chains reported below all come from one sample, sequenced in a study of cytomegalovirus exposure and HLA in healthy donors. Using immunoSEQ multiplex PCR, the repertoire was profiled, and TCRdb retains in-frame clones only, with some absent. The sample lists 140,000 to 150,000 clones; approximately 94% were seen once. The sample comprised PBMCs. These receptors were collected from a man between 18 and 35 years old in good health and CMV-seropositive.

The V gene is TRBV19, the J gene TRBJ2-1, with D uncertain. Germline V CDR1 and CDR2: LNHDA, SQIVND (reference sequence). Trimming cost V 6 bases and J 3 bases, with 3 bases left between them. The CDR3 totals 11 residues. The CDR3 spells CASSFYNEQFF. The DNA for the CDR3 is TGTGCCAGTAGCTTCTACAATGAGCAGTTCTTC.

The CDR3 nucleotides read TGTGCCAGCAGTTTAGGGACTAGCGGGAGACCAGATACGCAGTATTTT. Translated: CASSLGTSGRPDTQYF. This chain links TRBV27 with TRBJ2-3, with TRBD2 matching 14 bases. V was pared by 2 bases and J by 4 bases, with 2 bases of the junction left unmatched. CDR3 length: 16 amino acids. CDR1 is MNHEY, CDR2 SMNVEV, per germline (reference sequence).

This rearrangement joins TRBV12-1 to TRBJ2-2; the D segment call TRBD1 is taken from the table without a DNA check. TRBV12-1 is an annotated pseudogene. This CDR3 is built from 14 residues. The CDR3 DNA reads as TGTGCCAGCAGAGGCCGACACAACACCGGGGAGCTGTTTTTT. It specifies CASRGRHNTGELFF.

The chain is built from TRBV6-5 and TRBJ2-6, with D unresolved. Germline V gives CDR1 MNHEY, CDR2 SVGAGI. Trimming removed 7 bases at V and 4 bases at J, with 11 bases between. This CDR3 has 14 residues. For the CDR3, the DNA is TGTGCCAGCAAAAGCTTATCAGGGGCCAACGTCCTGACTTTC. Its protein is CASKSLSGANVLTF.

The gene calls are TRBV29-1 and TRBJ2-7; tentative D call: TRBD1 (6 bases). Trimming pared 4 bases from V and 5 bases from J, leaving 18 bases between. Germline V gives CDR1 SQVTM, CDR2 ANQGSEA. The CDR3 has 14 amino acids. CDR3 sequence (DNA): TGCAGCGTTGGTTCGGGCAGGGGATCCCACGAGCAGTACTTC. Its translation: CSVGSGRGSHEQYF.

In this sample, this clone turned up once. This chain links TRBV5-1 with TRBJ2-5, with 10 bases identical to TRBD2. Germline values: CDR1 SGHRS, CDR2 YFSETQ. With 4 bases clipped from V and 3 bases from J, the junction kept 6 bases outside the gene matches. The CDR3 is 15 residues long. In DNA form, the CDR3 reads TGCGCCAGCAGCAGAAGCGGGAGGGGGGAAGAGACCCAGTACTTC. Its protein product is CASSRSGRGEETQYF.

The gene calls are TRBV21-1 and TRBJ2-5; the DNA was not compared with TRBD1, the D call given in the table. TRBV21-1 is noted as a pseudogene. CDR3 length equals 18 residues. This CDR3 reads CASSKGKGSQGRTETQYF. CDR3 coding DNA: TGTGCCAGCAGCAAAGGAAAAGGGTCACAGGGCAGGACGGAGACCCAGTACTTC.

The rearrangement joins TRBV29-1 to TRBJ1-1, with 8 bases identical to TRBD1. Germline V gives CDR1 SQVTM, CDR2 ANQGSEA. V lost 4 bases to trimming and J lost 1 base; unmatched junction nucleotides: 11. The CDR3 spans 16 residues. The CDR3 here is CSVAGGRGQGNTEAFF. The CDR3 DNA sequence: TGCAGCGTTGCAGGGGGCCGGGGCCAGGGGAACACTGAAGCTTTCTTT.

The rearrangement joins TRBV19 to TRBJ1-5, with 8 nucleotides matching TRBD1. After removal of 8 bases from V and 3 bases from J, the junction contained 3 bases not matched to a gene. CDR3 length: 13 residues. Germline values: CDR1 LNHDA, CDR2 SQIVND (reference sequence). The CDR3 protein is CASGQGNNQPQHF. As DNA, the CDR3 is TGTGCCAGTGGACAGGGAAACAATCAGCCCCAGCATTTT.

This rearrangement joins TRBV7-9 to TRBJ2-7; 7 positions agree with TRBD2. The CDR3 extends over 16 amino acids. V shed 5 bases and J 3 bases; nucleotides not matched to a gene: 13. Germline assignment: CDR1 SEHNR and CDR2 FQNEAQ (reference sequence). CDR3 nucleotides: TGTGCCAGCAGCCCCCACGTGGGGGAGGGCGTCTACGAGCAGTACTTC. Its protein is CASSPHVGEGVYEQYF.

CDR3 coding DNA: TGTGCCATCAGTAATCTAGCGGGGGCAAGGGCCGGGGAGCTGTTTTTT. It translates to CAISNLAGARAGELFF. The chain has TRBV10-3 and TRBJ2-2; 10 bases are a match to TRBD2. The CDR3 length is 16 residues. Germline values: CDR1 ENHRY, CDR2 SYGVKD. Trimming removed 5 bases from V and 6 bases from J; junction bases left unmatched: 9.

The chain carries TRBV7-2 and TRBJ2-2; 7 bases agree with TRBD1. Germline V CDR1 and CDR2: SGHTA, FQGNSA. Unmatched junction bases numbered 2, after V lost 4 bases and J lost 6 bases. The CDR3 sequence is 13 residues long. This CDR3 is CASSSTGSGELFF. CDR3 nucleotides: TGTGCCAGCAGCTCGACAGGGTCCGGGGAGCTGTTTTTT.

V and J are TRBV5-1 and TRBJ2-7, with 9 nucleotides matching TRBD2. Germline CDR1 and CDR2: SGHRS and YFSETQ. Trimming cost V 0 bases and J 4 bases; bases outside gene matches: 5. The CDR3 is made up of 15 amino acids. The CDR3 protein is CASSLGLADVYEQYF. CDR3 DNA: TGCGCCAGCAGCTTGGGACTAGCGGACGTTTACGAGCAGTACTTC.

Concerning this clone: This may be a read error, as it is one base from a much larger clone. This chain joins TRBV11-1 and TRBJ1-2; the match to TRBD1 covers 11 bases. This CDR3 comprises 14 residues. Germline-derived CDR1 and CDR2 are SGHAT and FQDESV (reference sequence). With 3 bases clipped from V and 4 bases from J, the junction kept 1 base outside the gene matches. In DNA form, the CDR3 reads TGTGCCAGCAGCTTGGGGACAGGGGGCTATGGCTACACCTTC. Protein: CASSLGTGGYGYTF. Full variable domain (missing parts from reference TRBV11-1 and TRBJ1-2): EAEVAQSPRYKITEKSQAVAFWCDPISGHATLYWYRQILGQGPELLVQFQDESVVDDSQLPKDRFSAERLKGVDSTLKIQPAELGDSAMYLCASSLGTGGYGYTFGSGTRLTVV.

The chain joins TRBV30 to TRBJ1-4; D is unclear. This CDR3 spans 15 amino acids. The ends were cut back, 2 bases at V and 7 bases at J, with 17 bases in the middle. The germline CDR1 and CDR2 sequences are GTSNPN and SVGIG (reference sequence). CDR3 coding DNA: TGTGCCTGGAGTCCGGGGAGGTTTGTAAGTGAAAAACTGTTTTTT. It specifies CAWSPGRFVSEKLFF.

The V gene is TRBV30, the J gene TRBJ2-1; maybe TRBD2 (6 bases). From germline, CDR1 is GTSNPN and CDR2 SVGIG (reference sequence). The CDR3 extends over 12 amino acids. Trimming removed 7 bases at V and 13 bases at J, with 20 bases between. As DNA, the CDR3 is TGTGCCTCGAGAGGGCCAGCGGGCGCTCAGTTCTTC. Translation gives CASRGPAGAQFF.

Here the CDR3 DNA reads TGCGCCAGCAGCGATGGGACAGTTACCTACAATGAGCAGTTCTTC. Amino acids: CASSDGTVTYNEQFF. The V gene is TRBV5-1, the J gene TRBJ2-1, with 7 nucleotides matching TRBD1. The CDR3 is 15 residues long. Per the germline V gene, CDR1 is SGHRS and CDR2 is YFSETQ. After removal of 4 bases from V and 2 bases from J, the junction contained 6 bases not matched to a gene.

This clone was detected only once. The V and J genes are TRBV9 and TRBJ2-3; 15 bases match TRBD2. The CDR3 totals 18 residues. CDR1 and CDR2 (germline): SGDLS, YYNGEE. With 4 bases clipped from V and 6 bases from J, the junction kept 12 bases outside the gene matches. The CDR3 spells CASSPKWTSGRGWDTQYF. As DNA, the CDR3 is TGTGCCAGCAGCCCCAAGTGGACTAGCGGGAGGGGATGGGATACGCAGTATTTT.

This clone was seen more than once but under ten times. This rearrangement joins TRBV30 to TRBJ2-5, with D possibly matching TRBD2 (6 bases). This CDR3 has 18 amino acids. Germline V lookup: CDR1 GTSNPN, CDR2 SVGIG (reference sequence). V was pared by 0 bases and J by 5 bases, with 25 bases between. This CDR3 reads CAWSVVPPPSAGWETQYF. In DNA form, the CDR3 reads TGTGCCTGGAGTGTAGTCCCTCCCCCTAGCGCGGGTTGGGAGACCCAGTACTTC.

The chain uses TRBV30 and TRBJ2-1; 7 bases are a match to TRBD1. Trimming removed 5 bases from V and 5 bases from J; junction bases left unmatched: 9. Germline CDR1 reads GTSNPN; CDR2 reads SVGIG (reference sequence). The CDR3 totals 14 residues. In DNA form, the CDR3 reads TGTGCCTGGGGTACAGGGGTGGGTCACAATGAGCAGTTCTTC. Translated: CAWGTGVGHNEQFF.

The chain combines TRBV27 with TRBJ2-7; the match to TRBD1 covers 7 bases. CDR3 length: 14 amino acids. The germline V gene has CDR1 MNHEY and CDR2 SMNVEV (reference sequence). Germline trimming cut 4 bases from V and 3 bases from J; bases unmatched to any gene: 6. CDR3 DNA sequence: TGTGCCAGCAGTTCGTCCTGGGACAGCTACGAGCAGTACTTC. The encoded protein is CASSSSWDSYEQYF.